The 26 T cell receptor beta chains below all came from one sample that was sequenced in a study of shared clonotypes between healthy human individuals. Some clones are missing from TCRdb's copy, which holds only in-frame ones; the method was immunoSEQ multiplex PCR. The sample holds approximately 1.4 million clones, around 98% seen once. Sequencing used naive CD4+ T cells sorted from blood. As to subset: CD45RA+ positively selected. The source is a man under 40 in good health.

About this clone: This specimen includes other DNA sequences encoding the same CDR3. The chain uses TRBV5-1 and TRBJ2-5; the match to TRBD1 covers 8 bases. Germline V gene data show CDR1 as SGHRS and CDR2 as YFSETQ. V was pared by 4 bases and J by 5 bases, with 7 bases of the junction left unmatched. The CDR3 has 14 amino acids. The CDR3 DNA is TGCGCCAGCAGCGGTGGGACAGGTGGGGAGACCCAGTACTTC. Its protein product is CASSGGTGGETQYF.

This chain uses TRBV15 with TRBJ2-2; a possible D gene is TRBD1 (6 bases). This CDR3 is 15 amino acids long. Trimming removed 1 base from V and 3 bases from J, with 9 bases in between. Germline-derived CDR1 and CDR2 are LNHNV and YYDKDF (reference sequence). The CDR3 region has the DNA TGTGCCACCAGCAGAGTGTCAGGGGACACCGGGGAGCTGTTTTTT. It yields the protein CATSRVSGDTGELFF.

The rearrangement joins TRBV28 to TRBJ2-1; perhaps TRBD2 as D (5 bases). The CDR3 contains 14 residues. Germline CDR1 and CDR2: MDHEN and SYDVKM. Trimming removed 4 bases at V and 8 bases at J, with 15 bases between. The CDR3, as DNA: TGTGCCAGCAGTTCGGGAACTAGTCACGATGAGCAGTTCTTC. Its translation is CASSSGTSHDEQFF.

V and J are TRBV9 and TRBJ1-2, with 7 bases fitting TRBD1. Germline CDR1 is SGDLS and CDR2 is YYNGEE. V shed 4 bases and J 0 bases; nucleotides not matched to a gene: 9. The CDR3 is 16 amino acids. The CDR3 region has the DNA TGTGCCAGCAGCTACGGGGGGGACAGAACTAACTATGGCTACACCTTC. Translated, it gives CASSYGGDRTNYGYTF.

The chain links TRBV11-2 to TRBJ2-3; D is tentatively TRBD1 or TRBD2 (6 bases each). V shed 0 bases and J shed 4 bases, with 11 bases lying between them. This CDR3 is 15 amino acids long. In germline, CDR1 is SGHAT, CDR2 FQNNGV. The CDR3 spells CASSLEGGYADTQYF. The CDR3 DNA follows: TGTGCCAGCAGCTTAGAAGGGGGGTACGCAGATACGCAGTATTTT.

The V and J genes are TRBV29-1 and TRBJ2-2; D gene unclear. Between the trimmed V and J ends, which lost 2 bases and 7 bases, there was a span of 11 bases. This CDR3 region has 13 residues. Germline V lookup: CDR1 SQVTM, CDR2 ANQGSEA. The CDR3 DNA reads as TGCAGCGTTGAAAAAGGGTCGGGCGGGGAGCTGTTTTTT. This codes for CSVEKGSGGELFF.

The chain joins TRBV19 to TRBJ2-3; TRBD1 aligns across 10 bases. Germline V lookup: CDR1 LNHDA, CDR2 SQIVND (reference sequence). CDR3 length: 15 residues. The V and J ends lost 4 bases and 4 bases, in that order; junction bases with no gene match: 5. The chain's CDR3 is CASSKGTGVADTQYF. The CDR3 DNA reads as TGTGCCAGTAGTAAGGGGACAGGGGTCGCAGATACGCAGTATTTT.

This rearrangement joins TRBV18 to TRBJ1-1; D is possibly TRBD1 (5 bases). V was shortened by 3 bases and J by 0 bases, with 11 bases between the two germline ends. This CDR3 is 15 amino acids long. Germline loops: CDR1 KGHSH, CDR2 LQKENI. The chain's CDR3 is CASSPWGNMNTEAFF. The DNA of the CDR3 is TGTGCCAGCTCACCCTGGGGGAACATGAACACTGAAGCTTTCTTT. Full variable domain (rest looked up from reference TRBV18 and TRBJ1-1): NAGVMQNPRHLVRRRGQEARLRCSPMKGHSHVYWYRQLPEEGLKFMVYLQKENIIDESGMPKERFSAEFPKEGPSILRIQQVVRGDSAAYFCASSPWGNMNTEAFFGQGTRLTVV.

The rearrangement links TRBV4-3 to TRBJ2-2; D is perhaps TRBD2 (5 bases). The V gene's germline CDR1 is LGHNA and CDR2 YSLEER. The CDR3 covers 14 residues. The V gene lost 7 bases and the J gene lost 0 bases, with 9 bases spanning the gap. CDR3 residues: CASKLETNTGELFF. CDR3 sequence (DNA): TGCGCCAGCAAACTAGAAACGAACACCGGGGAGCTGTTTTTT.

This chain connects TRBV6-5 to TRBJ1-5; D possibly corresponds to TRBD1 (5 bases). Trimming removed 6 bases at V and 3 bases at J, with 6 bases between. In germline, CDR1 is MNHEY, CDR2 SVGAGI. The CDR3 covers 12 residues. DNA of the CDR3: TGTGCCAGCAGGGGGACCAATCAGCCCCAGCATTTT. Translated, it gives CASRGTNQPQHF.

The V and J genes are TRBV13 and TRBJ2-3; D not resolved. Trimming left V 1 base short and J 0 bases short, with 2 bases between. Germline CDR1 is PRHDT and CDR2 is FYEKMQ (reference sequence). The length of the CDR3 is 13 residues. The CDR3 DNA follows: TGTGCCAGCAGCTTAGTTAGCACAGATACGCAGTATTTT. Translated: CASSLVSTDTQYF. Complete variable domain (other parts from reference TRBV13 and TRBJ2-3): AAGVIQSPRHLIKEKRETATLKCYPIPRHDTVYWYQQGPGQDPQFLISFYEKMQSDKGSIPDRFSAQQFSDYHSELNMSSLELGDSALYFCASSLVSTDTQYFGPGTRLTVL.

The rearrangement joins TRBV27 to TRBJ2-2; D is tentatively TRBD1 or TRBD2 (5 bases each). This CDR3 is built from 17 residues. Deletions cut 1 base from V and 0 bases from J, with 12 bases between. Per germline, CDR1 MNHEY and CDR2 SMNVEV (reference sequence). The CDR3 loop is CASSLYGTAANTGELFF. CDR3 sequence (DNA): TGTGCCAGCAGTTTATACGGGACCGCAGCGAACACCGGGGAGCTGTTTTTT.

The V gene is TRBV29-1, the J gene TRBJ2-7; a possible D gene is TRBD1 (7 bases). With 6 bases removed from V and 4 bases from J, the gap between germline ends came to 19 bases. Germline CDR1 and CDR2: SQVTM and ANQGSEA. CDR3 length: 14 residues. DNA for the CDR3: TGCAGCGTCAAAGGGGGCGGGATTGGGTACGAGCAGTACTTC. Translating gives CSVKGGGIGYEQYF.

This chain connects TRBV7-8 to TRBJ2-7; D assignment may be TRBD1 or TRBD2 (7 bases each). Deletions cut 5 bases from V and 4 bases from J, with 18 bases between. Germline CDR1 reads SGHVS; CDR2 reads FQNEAQ. This CDR3 comprises 15 residues. The CDR3 loop is CASSQQGGGLYEQYF. In DNA form, the CDR3 reads TGTGCCAGCAGCCAGCAGGGAGGGGGCCTTTACGAGCAGTACTTC.

The gene calls are TRBV6-5 and TRBJ1-1; unclear D gene. Trimming shortened V by 6 bases and J by 0 bases, and 14 bases separated the two germline ends. The CDR3 has 15 residues. Per the germline V gene, CDR1 is MNHEY and CDR2 is SVGAGI. The CDR3 DNA is TGTGCCAGCAGACCTGGACCCCTTCTGAACACTGAAGCTTTCTTT. It codes for CASRPGPLLNTEAFF.

This clone was found once. The sample has other DNA sequences that encode this CDR3 too. The V call is TRBV19, the J call TRBJ2-7, with D perhaps being TRBD1 or TRBD2 (5 bases each). Germline CDR1 reads LNHDA; CDR2 reads SQIVND (reference sequence). Deletions cut 9 bases from V and 2 bases from J, with 14 bases between. The CDR3 totals 13 residues. The CDR3 spells CASSPGPPYEQYF. DNA for the CDR3: TGTGCCAGCTCCCCGGGGCCTCCCTACGAGCAGTACTTC.

The genes are TRBV2 and TRBJ2-1, with 9 nucleotides matching TRBD2. The CDR3 has 15 amino acids. The germline gives CDR1 SNHLY, CDR2 FYNNEI. CDR3 amino acids: CASSGRVADYNEQFF. CDR3 coding DNA: TGTGCAAGTAGCGGGAGAGTAGCGGATTACAATGAGCAGTTCTTC.

CDR3 protein: CASSETGPALDEQYF. DNA of the CDR3: TGTGCCAGCAGTGAAACTGGGCCCGCTTTGGACGAGCAGTACTTC. The chain couples TRBV6-1 to TRBJ2-7, with D hard to call. The CDR3 length is 15 residues. CDR1 and CDR2 (germline): MNHNS, SASEGT. The V end was cut by 2 bases, the J end by 5 bases, with 16 bases between.

The chain recombines TRBV10-1 with TRBJ2-7; D perhaps matches TRBD2 (5 bases). Trimming cost V 0 bases and J 4 bases, with 7 bases left between them. Germline CDR1 and CDR2: WNHNN and SYGVQD (reference sequence). The CDR3 consists of 13 residues. The CDR3 loop reads CASSESSGYEQYF. CDR3 coding DNA: TGCGCCAGCAGTGAGTCTTCGGGGTACGAGCAGTACTTC.

The J gene is TRBJ2-3, the V gene TRBV7-2, with D uncertain. This CDR3 spans 14 amino acids. Germline loops: CDR1 SGHTA, CDR2 FQGNSA. With 5 bases removed from V and 1 base from J, the gap between germline ends came to 10 bases. The CDR3 sequence is CASSQTAGTDTQYF. CDR3 nucleotides: TGTGCCAGCAGCCAGACGGCAGGCACAGATACGCAGTATTTT.

The chain couples TRBV28 to TRBJ2-1; a possible D gene is TRBD1 (6 bases). The V end was cut by 8 bases, the J end by 4 bases, with 15 bases between. The CDR3 is 14 amino acids. Germline assignment: CDR1 MDHEN and CDR2 SYDVKM. The CDR3 is CASSKPQGYNEQFF. The DNA for the CDR3 is TGTGCCAGCTCCAAACCTCAGGGGTACAATGAGCAGTTCTTC.

The chain employs TRBV5-1 and TRBJ2-7, with D possibly TRBD1 on 5 matching bases. The CDR3 has 15 residues. V was pared by 5 bases and J by 0 bases, with 15 bases between. CDR1 is SGHRS and CDR2 is YFSETQ in the germline V gene. CDR3 in DNA: TGCGCCAGCAGAAGAGAAGGGGCCATCTCCTACGAGCAGTACTTC. Its protein is CASRREGAISYEQYF.

This sequence joins TRBV15 and TRBJ2-7; a possible D gene is TRBD1 (5 bases). Germline V gene data show CDR1 as LNHNV and CDR2 as YYDKDF (reference sequence). V lost 1 base to trimming and J lost 2 bases, with 12 bases between them. The CDR3 is made up of 15 amino acids. The CDR3 region has the DNA TGTGCCACCAGCAGAGCCGTCACAGGAACCTACGAGCAGTACTTC. It specifies CATSRAVTGTYEQYF.

The chain uses TRBV19 and TRBJ2-3; 13 nucleotides align to TRBD2. The CDR3 contains 16 residues. J gave up 8 bases and V 4 bases, and 9 bases lay outside the gene matches. The germline CDR1 and CDR2 sequences are LNHDA and SQIVND (reference sequence). The CDR3 loop reads CASSTPGLAGHVTQYF. The CDR3 DNA sequence: TGTGCCAGTAGTACACCGGGACTAGCGGGACACGTTACGCAGTATTTT.

V gene TRBV7-8 combines with J gene TRBJ2-5; possible D gene TRBD2, 6 bases. This CDR3 is 13 amino acids long. The germline gives CDR1 SGHVS, CDR2 FQNEAQ. V lost 2 bases, J lost 4 bases, and 8 bases lay in between. Written as DNA, the CDR3 is TGTGCCAGCAGCTTAAAGGGACTAGAGACCCAGTACTTC. Translated, it gives CASSLKGLETQYF.

The chain is built from TRBV7-9 and TRBJ1-1; D call uncertain. CDR3 size: 16 residues. CDR1 and CDR2 from the germline V gene are SEHNR and FQNEAQ (reference sequence). Trimming cost V 0 bases and J 5 bases, with 16 bases left between them. This CDR3 is CASSLAGPRSGTEAFF. DNA for the CDR3: TGTGCCAGCAGCTTAGCGGGCCCAAGGAGTGGAACTGAAGCTTTCTTT.